These 19 T cell receptor beta chains share one sample of origin, sequenced in a study of OX40 agonist ivuxolimab in advanced cancers. The table came from immunoSEQ multiplex PCR; TCRdb's copy has only in-frame clones and leaves some out. The table lists about 100,000 clones, around 93% of them singletons. The sample in question was CD4+ or CD8+ T cells sorted from blood, obtained in a trial of the OX40 agonist ivuxolimab. Receptors were obtained from an adult with an advanced solid tumor such as melanoma, head and neck, liver or kidney cancer.

The CDR3 loop reads CASTQRVAGDQPQHF. In DNA, the CDR3 is TGTGCCAGTACCCAACGAGTGGCAGGGGATCAGCCCCAGCATTTT. The rearrangement uses TRBV19 and TRBJ1-5; tentative D call: TRBD1 (6 bases). CDR3 length equals 15 residues. Germline CDR1 reads LNHDA; CDR2 reads SQIVND (reference sequence). V lost 7 bases, J lost 5 bases, and 18 bases lay in between.

There are a few counts of this clone. This chain connects TRBV4-1 to TRBJ2-6, with D possibly called TRBD1 or TRBD2 (5 bases each). The V end was cut by 4 bases, the J end by 0 bases, with 16 bases between. This CDR3 has 18 amino acids. Germline V lookup: CDR1 MGHRA, CDR2 YSYEKL. The CDR3 protein is CASSPAGTGSSGANVLTF. In nucleotides, the CDR3 is TGCGCCAGCAGCCCGGCCGGGACGGGGAGCTCTGGGGCCAACGTCCTGACTTTC.

The V call is TRBV7-8, the J call TRBJ2-7, with TRBD2 identical over 12 bases. The junction had 11 bases not matched to a gene; V was cut back by 5 bases and J by 9 bases. Per the germline V gene, CDR1 is SGHVS and CDR2 is FQNEAQ. The CDR3 covers 15 residues. CDR3 residues: CASSPATSGGHGQYF. CDR3 nucleotide sequence: TGTGCCAGCAGCCCTGCGACTAGCGGGGGCCATGGGCAGTACTTC.

This clone appeared once. This chain links TRBV15 with TRBJ1-1; 8 positions match TRBD1. This CDR3 has 16 amino acids. V shed 2 bases and J 5 bases; nucleotides not matched to a gene: 10. CDR1 is LNHNV and CDR2 is YYDKDF in the germline V gene (reference sequence). CDR3 sequence: CATSRQSDRGETEAFF. CDR3 DNA: TGTGCCACCAGCAGACAAAGTGACAGGGGTGAAACTGAAGCTTTCTTT.

V is TRBV6-6 and J is TRBJ2-7; D is uncertain. Germline assignment: CDR1 MNHNY and CDR2 SVGAGI (reference sequence). The CDR3 runs to 15 residues. Trimming removed 0 bases from V and 7 bases from J, with 16 bases in between. The CDR3 nucleotides read TGTGCCAGCAGTTACTCGACAAGGTTTACTGGGGAGCAGTACTTC. Translation gives CASSYSTRFTGEQYF.

The chain links TRBV6-6 to TRBJ1-3; D call uncertain. The CDR3 spans 16 residues. Looked up from germline, CDR1 is MNHNY and CDR2 is SVGAGI (reference sequence). Trimming stripped 4 bases from V and 0 bases from J, with 13 bases between. CDR3 in DNA: TGTGCCAGCAGTTTAATCGGACCGAGCTCTGGAAACACCATATATTTT. Protein product: CASSLIGPSSGNTIYF.

V gene TRBV9 combines with J gene TRBJ2-5; D not resolved. Trimming stripped 2 bases from V and 2 bases from J, with 10 bases between. The CDR3 has 14 residues. CDR1 and CDR2 from the germline V gene are SGDLS and YYNGEE. The CDR3 spells CASSVRVPQETQYF. CDR3 in DNA: TGTGCCAGCAGCGTCCGGGTCCCACAAGAGACCCAGTACTTC.

This clone was picked up a small number of times. The chain has TRBV9 and TRBJ1-1; D ambiguous. Germline loops: CDR1 SGDLS, CDR2 YYNGEE. CDR3 length: 14 residues. Trimming took 4 bases from V and 1 from J, leaving 11 bases between them. The CDR3 DNA follows: TGTGCCAGCAGCCGCAGGTGGGAGAACACTGAAGCTTTCTTT. Its protein product is CASSRRWENTEAFF.

The chain uses TRBV4-1 and TRBJ2-5; unclear D gene. Between the trimmed V and J ends, which lost 1 base and 7 bases, there was a span of 10 bases. The CDR3 contains 13 residues. Germline V gene sequence: CDR1 MGHRA, CDR2 YSYEKL. As DNA, the CDR3 is TGCGCCAGCAGCCAAGGAGGTGAAACGACCCAGTACTTC. This codes for CASSQGGETTQYF.

The V call is TRBV5-5, the J call TRBJ1-5; D is perhaps TRBD1 (6 bases). Trimming cost V 0 bases and J 4 bases, with 8 bases left between them. From germline, CDR1 is SGHKS and CDR2 YYEKEE (reference sequence). The CDR3 has 14 residues. CDR3: CASSLDRVNQPQHF. CDR3 nucleotide sequence: TGTGCCAGCAGCTTGGACAGGGTAAATCAGCCCCAGCATTTT.

The chain uses TRBV18 and TRBJ1-2; a possible D gene is TRBD1 (5 bases). Trimming removed 5 bases at V and 0 bases at J, with 16 bases between. From germline, CDR1 is KGHSH and CDR2 LQKENI. This CDR3 comprises 16 residues. The CDR3 DNA sequence: TGTGCCAGCTCATCCTCTCGGGGGACTACTAACTATGGCTACACCTTC. Amino acid sequence: CASSSSRGTTNYGYTF.

The J gene is TRBJ1-2, the V gene TRBV6-6; 9 bases are shared with TRBD1. Germline loops: CDR1 MNHNY, CDR2 SVGAGI (reference sequence). The CDR3 is 15 amino acids. Trimming removed 2 bases from V and 4 bases from J; junction bases left unmatched: 5. DNA of the CDR3: TGTGCCAGCAGTTACCCGGGACAGGGCGGCTATGGCTACACCTTC. Protein: CASSYPGQGGYGYTF.

J is TRBJ2-1 and V is TRBV27; D gene unclear. The V end lost 2 bases, the J end lost 4 bases, and 9 bases lay between the germline ends. The CDR3 loop spans 14 amino acids. Germline V gene sequence: CDR1 MNHEY, CDR2 SMNVEV (reference sequence). The CDR3 is CASSLGSRYNEQFF. CDR3 nucleotides: TGTGCCAGCAGTTTAGGGTCGCGGTACAATGAGCAGTTCTTC.

V is TRBV11-2 and J is TRBJ2-3; D may be TRBD1 (6 bases). CDR3 length: 15 amino acids. Deletions cut 0 bases from V and 3 bases from J, with 10 bases between. CDR1 and CDR2 from the germline V gene are SGHAT and FQNNGV. In DNA, the CDR3 is TGTGCCAGCAGCTTAGAGGGGGCCCGGACAGATACGCAGTATTTT. Translation: CASSLEGARTDTQYF.

Only one count was recorded for this clone. The chain employs TRBV6-4 and TRBJ2-3; 9 nucleotides line up with TRBD2. This CDR3 contains 17 residues. Per the germline V gene, CDR1 is MRHNA and CDR2 is SNTAGT. V shed 0 bases, J shed 3 bases, and the junction held 7 bases outside the gene matches. The CDR3 protein is CASSDSRGGRGTDTQYF. The DNA for the CDR3 is TGTGCCAGCAGTGACTCGAGGGGCGGGAGGGGAACAGATACGCAGTATTTT.

This clone was recorded once. This sequence joins TRBV5-1 and TRBJ1-1, with D possibly TRBD1 on 5 matching bases. Germline-derived CDR1 and CDR2 are SGHRS and YFSETQ. The CDR3 runs 13 residues. Trimming took 5 bases from V and 3 from J, leaving 11 bases between them. The CDR3 region has the DNA TGCGCCAGCAGATTCCAAGGGGACACTGAAGCTTTCTTT. Encoded protein: CASRFQGDTEAFF.

V is TRBV7-2 and J is TRBJ2-3, with D unclear. Germline CDR1 is SGHTA and CDR2 is FQGNSA. The CDR3 consists of 11 residues. V gave up 6 bases and J gave up 4 bases, with 5 bases separating them. The DNA for the CDR3 is TGTGCCAGCAGATCAGCAGATACGCAGTATTTT. Its translation: CASRSADTQYF.

The rearrangement uses TRBV2 and TRBJ2-4; the D gene is possibly TRBD2 (6 bases). Deletions cut 11 bases from V and 8 bases from J, with 16 bases between. The germline V gene encodes CDR1 SNHLY and CDR2 FYNNEI. The CDR3 has 12 residues. CDR3: CACRRESDIQYF. For the CDR3, the DNA is TGTGCCTGCCGACGGGAGAGTGACATTCAGTACTTC.

This clone was recorded a few times. This chain uses TRBV5-1 with TRBJ2-3; no firm D call. The V and J ends lost 6 bases and 1 base respectively, with 9 bases between them. Germline CDR1 reads SGHRS; CDR2 reads YFSETQ. The CDR3 totals 13 residues. DNA of the CDR3: TGCGCCAGCACTTTGGACGGCACAGATACGCAGTATTTT. Translating gives CASTLDGTDTQYF. The full variable domain, its missing parts supplied by reference TRBV5-1 and TRBJ2-3, is KAGVTQTPRYLIKTRGQQVTLSCSPISGHRSVSWYQQTPGQGLQFLFEYFSETQRNKGNFPGRFSGRQFSNSRSEMNVSTLELGDSALYLCASTLDGTDTQYFGPGTRLTVL.